One and the same sample provided the 3 T cell receptor beta chains below, sequenced in a study of T-cell reconstitution after alpha-beta-depleted transplantation in children. Preparation of the TCRbeta library used unique molecular identifiers. MiXCR, applied by TCRdb to the PCR reads, yields one record per CDR3 protein. The sample has about 980,000 distinct CDR3 sequences, 25% to 35% seen once. Here the sequenced sample was PBMCs, mostly from graft donor cells, taken 360 days after TCRalphabeta/CD19-depleted stem cell transplant. The receptors stem from a boy younger than two who had a stem cell transplant for SCID, so the T cells may come from the graft donor.

The genes are TRBV7-9 and TRBJ1-4; D is ambiguous. The CDR3 runs to 13 residues. V was trimmed by 6 bases and J by 8 bases, leaving 13 bases between them. Germline V gene sequence: CDR1 SEHNR, CDR2 FQNEAQ (reference sequence). This CDR3 reads CASRTGLGEKLFF. For the CDR3, the DNA is TGTGCCAGCAGGACCGGTCTAGGAGAAAAACTGTTTTTT.

V and J are TRBV6-1 and TRBJ2-1; the match to TRBD1 covers 9 bases. Germline CDR1 is MNHNS and CDR2 is SASEGT. The CDR3 is made up of 16 amino acids. After removal of 4 bases from V and 5 bases from J, the junction contained 9 bases not matched to a gene. CDR3 DNA: TGTGCCAGCAGTGCCAAAGGGACAGGGTTTCACAATGAGCAGTTCTTC. Its protein product is CASSAKGTGFHNEQFF.

J is TRBJ1-3 and V is TRBV6-1; D is uncertain. This CDR3 contains 13 residues. V was trimmed by 6 bases and J by 0 bases, leaving 6 bases between them. Germline CDR1 and CDR2: MNHNS and SASEGT. CDR3 in amino acids: CASRPHSGNTIYF. CDR3 nucleotide sequence: TGTGCCAGCAGGCCGCACTCTGGAAACACCATATATTTT.